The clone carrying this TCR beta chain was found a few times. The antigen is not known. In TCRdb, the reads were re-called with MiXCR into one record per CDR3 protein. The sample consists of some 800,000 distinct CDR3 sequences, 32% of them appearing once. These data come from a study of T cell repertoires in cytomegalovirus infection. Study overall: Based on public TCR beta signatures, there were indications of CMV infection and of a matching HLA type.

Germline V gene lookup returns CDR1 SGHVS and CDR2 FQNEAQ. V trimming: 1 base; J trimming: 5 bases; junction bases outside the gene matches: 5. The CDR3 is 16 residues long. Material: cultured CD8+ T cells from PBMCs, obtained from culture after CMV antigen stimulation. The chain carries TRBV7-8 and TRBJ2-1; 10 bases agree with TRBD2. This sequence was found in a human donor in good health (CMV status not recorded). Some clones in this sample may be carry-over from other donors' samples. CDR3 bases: TGTGCCAGCAGCTTAGGTCCTAGCGGGGGAGACAATGAGCAGTTCTTC. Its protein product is CASSLGPSGGDNEQFF.